The 30 T cell receptor beta chains below all came from one sample that was sequenced in a study of human T cells and chemical hapten exposure. TCRdb reanalysed the RACE reads using MiXCR and keeps one entry per CDR3 protein. The sample carries a few hundred thousand distinct CDR3 sequences, 7.5% to 8% recorded once. The time point here: pre-sensitization, week 0. Treatment reported: therapeutic diphenylcyclopropenone sensitization with weekly scalp DPC. This specimen consisted of whole blood, obtained in connection with sensitization to the hapten diphenylcyclopropenone (DPC). The receptors shown here come from a man aged 18 to 30 with alopecia areata. Some clones in this sample may be carry-over from other donors' samples.

This clonotype occurred a few times. The CDR3 region has the DNA TGTGCCAGCAGCTTGTCTCCAGGGGACACTGAAGCTTTCTTT. Its translation: CASSLSPGDTEAFF. V usage is TRBV5-5 and J usage is TRBJ1-1, with D possibly matching TRBD1 (6 bases). The V and J ends lost 1 base and 3 bases respectively, with 10 bases between them. Germline values: CDR1 SGHKS, CDR2 YYEKEE (reference sequence). This CDR3 comprises 14 residues.

This clonotype was seen many times. The gene calls are TRBV5-5 and TRBJ2-3; no definite D call. The germline V and J ends were trimmed by 5 bases and 2 bases, with 15 bases remaining between them. The CDR3 is 15 amino acids. Germline V gene lookup returns CDR1 SGHKS and CDR2 YYEKEE (reference sequence). CDR3 in DNA: TGTGCCAGCAGACCCCTTGAACCTGACACAGATACGCAGTATTTT. Translating gives CASRPLEPDTDTQYF.

The chain carries TRBV28 and TRBJ2-3; D is undetermined. Germline V gene lookup returns CDR1 MDHEN and CDR2 SYDVKM. This CDR3 spans 13 amino acids. Trimming stripped 7 bases from V and 2 bases from J, with 10 bases between. CDR3 sequence: CASMGKATDTQYF. The CDR3 DNA sequence: TGTGCCAGCATGGGAAAAGCCACAGATACGCAGTATTTT.

The J gene is TRBJ1-5, the V gene TRBV28; no reliable D call. V lost 6 bases, J lost 3 bases, and 6 bases lay in between. Germline V gene data show CDR1 as MDHEN and CDR2 as SYDVKM. The CDR3 consists of 12 residues. In DNA, the CDR3 is TGTGCCAGCAGATGGCCCAATCAGCCCCAGCATTTT. This translates into CASRWPNQPQHF.

The chain carries TRBV5-1 and TRBJ2-3; 9 bases are a match to TRBD1. V lost 5 bases to trimming and J lost 5 bases; unmatched junction nucleotides: 9. CDR1 SGHRS and CDR2 YFSETQ come from the germline V gene. This CDR3 contains 15 residues. CDR3 nucleotide sequence: TGCGCCAGCAGTCCCCAGGGACAGGGTGGAGATACGCAGTATTTT. It encodes CASSPQGQGGDTQYF.

This clonotype was observed a handful of times. This sequence joins TRBV20-1 and TRBJ2-1; TRBD1 is a possible D gene (5 bases). CDR1 is DFQATT, CDR2 SNEGSKA, per germline (reference sequence). The length of the CDR3 is 14 residues. The ends were cut back, 0 bases at V and 3 bases at J, with 9 bases in the middle. CDR3: CSARDSRDYNEQFF. Written as DNA, the CDR3 is TGCAGTGCTAGAGATTCCAGGGACTACAATGAGCAGTTCTTC.

V is TRBV10-3 and J is TRBJ1-2; no definite D call. Deletions cut 2 bases from V and 2 bases from J, with 9 bases between. Germline-derived CDR1 and CDR2 are ENHRY and SYGVKD. The CDR3 has 14 amino acids. CDR3 in amino acids: CAISETPRNYGYTF. CDR3 nucleotide sequence: TGTGCCATCAGTGAGACGCCAAGAAACTATGGCTACACCTTC.

This clonotype was picked up a small number of times. The CDR3 protein is CACLRDSQNQPQHF. For the CDR3, the DNA is TGTGCCTGCTTACGGGACAGTCAAAATCAGCCCCAGCATTTT. The rearrangement joins TRBV28 to TRBJ1-5; 7 positions agree with TRBD1. The CDR3 sequence is 14 residues long. The V gene end was trimmed by 11 bases and the J gene end by 4 bases; junction bases not matched to a gene: 11. Germline CDR1 is MDHEN and CDR2 is SYDVKM. Supplemented by reference TRBV28 and TRBJ1-5, the full variable domain reads DVKVTQSSRYLVKRTGEKVFLECVQDMDHENMFWYRQDPGLGLRLIYFSYDVKMKEKGDIPEGYSVSREKKERFSLILESASTNQTSMYLCACLRDSQNQPQHFGDGTRLSIL.

In its sample, this clonotype was seen a few times. V is TRBV21-1 and J is TRBJ1-5; the D segment call TRBD1 is taken from the table without a DNA check. TRBV21-1 corresponds to a pseudogene. The CDR3 length is 20 residues. CDR3 DNA: TGTGCCAGCAGCAAAGTACGGTTTGCATGGGGGGAGTTGGGCAATCAGCCCCAGCATTTT. Its translation is CASSKVRFAWGELGNQPQHF.

This clonotype was detected only a few times. This chain uses TRBV2 with TRBJ2-7, with D uncertain. The CDR3 consists of 14 residues. The V gene's germline CDR1 is SNHLY and CDR2 FYNNEI. V lost 6 bases to trimming and J lost 0 bases, with 12 bases between them. CDR3 protein: CASRMRQSSYEQYF. In DNA, the CDR3 is TGTGCCAGCAGGATGAGACAAAGCTCCTACGAGCAGTACTTC.

There are many counts of this clonotype. V and J are TRBV7-2 and TRBJ2-3; 7 bases align to TRBD2. The length of the CDR3 is 14 residues. With V trimmed by 1 base and J by 5 bases, 3 bases remained unmatched. The germline CDR1 and CDR2 sequences are SGHTA and FQGNSA. The CDR3 region has the DNA TGTGCCAGCAGCTTAGTCAGGGAGGGAGATACGCAGTATTTT. Protein: CASSLVREGDTQYF.

V is TRBV20-1 and J is TRBJ2-4; no reliable D call. The CDR3 spans 15 residues. V lost 8 bases, J lost 0 bases, and 17 bases lay in between. CDR1 DFQATT and CDR2 SNEGSKA come from the germline V gene (reference sequence). CDR3 DNA: TGCAGTCCTCAAAATCACCAGCTAGCCAAAAACATTCAGTACTTC. Amino acid sequence: CSPQNHQLAKNIQYF.

In its sample, this clonotype was seen a few times. The chain recombines TRBV6-5 with TRBJ1-5; a weak D match, TRBD1 (5 bases). V shed 2 bases and J shed 4 bases, with 12 bases lying between them. From germline, CDR1 is MNHEY and CDR2 SVGAGI. CDR3 length: 15 amino acids. In DNA form, the CDR3 reads TGTGCCAGCAGTTACGGGAGGGGAGTTAATCAGCCCCAGCATTTT. This sequence encodes CASSYGRGVNQPQHF.

This clonotype was seen only a few times. The chain recombines TRBV5-1 with TRBJ2-7, with D uncertain. Trimming shortened V by 0 bases and J by 0 bases, and 7 bases separated the two germline ends. Germline-derived CDR1 and CDR2 are SGHRS and YFSETQ. This CDR3 has 14 amino acids. Here the CDR3 DNA reads TGCGCCAGCAGCTTGGACGGTAGCTCCTACGAGCAGTACTTC. It translates to CASSLDGSSYEQYF.

In this sample, this clonotype turned up a few times. The chain uses TRBV3-1 and TRBJ1-2; D remains unclear. This CDR3 region has 13 residues. Germline V gives CDR1 LGHDT, CDR2 YNNKEL (reference sequence). The V end was cut by 3 bases, the J end by 5 bases, with 10 bases between. The CDR3 region is CASSQFEGYGYTF. The CDR3, as DNA: TGTGCCAGCAGCCAGTTCGAGGGATATGGCTACACCTTC.

This clonotype was recorded a few times. The gene calls are TRBV11-2 and TRBJ2-5; 10 bases agree with TRBD2. The V segment lost 0 bases and the J segment 5 bases; nucleotides outside the gene matches: 9. Germline-derived CDR1 and CDR2 are SGHAT and FQNNGV. The CDR3 runs 17 residues. The CDR3 protein is CASSLDLRSGGAETQYF. The CDR3, as DNA: TGTGCCAGCAGCTTAGATCTGAGGAGCGGGGGGGCCGAGACCCAGTACTTC.

The table lists this clonotype with a few counts. The gene calls are TRBV28 and TRBJ2-1, with D unclear. The germline V gene has CDR1 MDHEN and CDR2 SYDVKM. CDR3 length: 13 amino acids. Deletions cut 6 bases from V and 7 bases from J, with 13 bases between. The CDR3 coding sequence is TGTGCCAGCAGGACAAGTCAGGAGAATGAGCAGTTCTTC. This gives the protein CASRTSQENEQFF.

This chain joins TRBV20-1 and TRBJ1-6, with TRBD1 as a possible D gene (5 bases). The CDR3 sequence is 14 residues long. Trimming took 4 bases from V and 9 from J, leaving 16 bases between them. Germline CDR1 is DFQATT and CDR2 is SNEGSKA (reference sequence). CDR3 sequence: CSAMGQETGSPLHF. The CDR3 nucleotides read TGCAGTGCTATGGGGCAGGAAACAGGTTCACCCCTCCACTTT.

V is TRBV29-1 and J is TRBJ1-2; the D is unclear. The germline V gene encodes CDR1 SQVTM and CDR2 ANQGSEA. V was cut by 0 bases and J by 1 base, with 12 bases left in between. This CDR3 has 15 amino acids. The CDR3 loop is CSVEERSSSNYGYTF. Here the CDR3 DNA reads TGCAGCGTTGAAGAACGGTCCTCTAGTAACTATGGCTACACCTTC.

The chain links TRBV19 to TRBJ2-1, with TRBD1 matching over 8 bases. Germline V gives CDR1 LNHDA, CDR2 SQIVND (reference sequence). Germline trimming cut 8 bases from V and 2 bases from J; bases unmatched to any gene: 5. This CDR3 has 14 residues. The CDR3 is CASSDRATYNEQFF. The DNA of the CDR3 is TGTGCCAGTTCGGACAGGGCCACCTACAATGAGCAGTTCTTC.

V and J are TRBV28 and TRBJ1-3; D possibly corresponds to TRBD1 (6 bases). The CDR3 is 15 residues long. The germline V gene has CDR1 MDHEN and CDR2 SYDVKM. Trimming removed 5 bases at V and 4 bases at J, with 15 bases between. CDR3: CASSLTTGAGNTIYF. CDR3 nucleotides: TGTGCCAGCAGTCTCACGACAGGAGCAGGAAACACCATATATTTT.

The chain combines TRBV29-1 with TRBJ2-1, with 10 bases that match TRBD1. Germline trimming cut 7 bases from V and 3 bases from J; bases unmatched to any gene: 6. The CDR3 runs to 14 residues. Looked up from germline, CDR1 is SQVTM and CDR2 is ANQGSEA. The CDR3 DNA reads as TGCAGCGGCGGGACAGGGGCTAACTACAATGAGCAGTTCTTC. It specifies CSGGTGANYNEQFF.

The table lists this clonotype with many counts. The CDR3 coding sequence is TGCAGCGTGGCCGTAAGGGAGGGCTACGAGCAGTACTTC. Protein: CSVAVREGYEQYF. The chain combines TRBV29-1 with TRBJ2-7; the match to TRBD2 covers 7 bases. The CDR3 sequence is 13 residues long. The V and J ends lost 6 bases and 3 bases, in that order; junction bases with no gene match: 8. Germline lookup yields CDR1 SQVTM and CDR2 ANQGSEA.

The V and J genes are TRBV6-2 or TRBV6-3 and TRBJ2-7; the D is unclear. Germline V lookup: CDR1 MNHEY, CDR2 SVGEGT. The CDR3 consists of 13 residues. V was clipped by 2 bases and J by 0 bases, with 5 bases between them. The CDR3 protein is CASSYRDSYEQYV. For the CDR3, the DNA is TGTGCCAGCAGTTACAGGGACTCCTACGAGCAGTACGTC.

The rearrangement uses TRBV3-1 and TRBJ2-1, with D perhaps TRBD1 (6 bases). This CDR3 has 15 amino acids. Germline lookup yields CDR1 LGHDT and CDR2 YNNKEL (reference sequence). Trimming removed 4 bases at V and 5 bases at J, with 15 bases between. Here the CDR3 reads CASSPKAGDNNEQFF. CDR3 DNA sequence: TGTGCCAGCAGCCCCAAGGCAGGGGATAACAATGAGCAGTTCTTC.

This clonotype has only a few counts. V and J are TRBV12-3 or TRBV12-4 and TRBJ2-7; tentative D call: TRBD2 (6 bases). The CDR3 extends over 14 amino acids. V shed 5 bases and J shed 2 bases, with 13 bases lying between them. The CDR3 DNA reads TGTGCCAGCAGTGTTACGGGACTGACCTACGAGCAGTACTTC. Protein product: CASSVTGLTYEQYF.

This clonotype was detected only a few times. The chain couples TRBV5-1 to TRBJ1-4; 7 nucleotides align to TRBD1. The CDR3 loop spans 15 amino acids. V shed 3 bases, J shed 5 bases, and the junction held 7 bases outside the gene matches. Germline V gene data show CDR1 as SGHRS and CDR2 as YFSETQ. The CDR3 here is CASSSRQGINEKLFF. In DNA form, the CDR3 reads TGCGCCAGCAGCTCACGACAGGGAATAAATGAAAAACTGTTTTTT.

This clonotype was observed a few times. This chain joins TRBV2 and TRBJ2-1, with D uncertain. CDR1 is SNHLY and CDR2 is FYNNEI in the germline V gene. CDR3 length: 20 amino acids. Trimming left V 2 bases short and J 3 bases short, with 26 bases between. This CDR3 reads CASSEPHLISTASSYNEQFF. The CDR3 bases are TGTGCCAGCAGTGAACCTCACTTGATATCGACGGCCTCTAGCTACAATGAGCAGTTCTTC.

The chain carries TRBV6-2 or TRBV6-3 and TRBJ1-1; D is possibly TRBD1 (5 bases). V was pared by 2 bases and J by 8 bases, with 15 bases between. The CDR3 sequence is 14 residues long. Germline loops: CDR1 MNHEY, CDR2 SVGEGT. The CDR3 loop reads CASSYGDSKFEAFF. CDR3 DNA: TGTGCCAGCAGTTACGGAGACAGTAAGTTCGAAGCTTTCTTT.

This clonotype appeared many times. The rearrangement links TRBV20-1 to TRBJ2-4; D call uncertain. The CDR3 totals 15 residues. Germline CDR1 DFQATT, CDR2 SNEGSKA (reference sequence). Trimming pared 1 base from V and 2 bases from J, leaving 12 bases between. CDR3 sequence (DNA): TGCAGTGCTAGAGTTCCAGGCACGACCAAAAACATTCAGTACTTC. Residues: CSARVPGTTKNIQYF.